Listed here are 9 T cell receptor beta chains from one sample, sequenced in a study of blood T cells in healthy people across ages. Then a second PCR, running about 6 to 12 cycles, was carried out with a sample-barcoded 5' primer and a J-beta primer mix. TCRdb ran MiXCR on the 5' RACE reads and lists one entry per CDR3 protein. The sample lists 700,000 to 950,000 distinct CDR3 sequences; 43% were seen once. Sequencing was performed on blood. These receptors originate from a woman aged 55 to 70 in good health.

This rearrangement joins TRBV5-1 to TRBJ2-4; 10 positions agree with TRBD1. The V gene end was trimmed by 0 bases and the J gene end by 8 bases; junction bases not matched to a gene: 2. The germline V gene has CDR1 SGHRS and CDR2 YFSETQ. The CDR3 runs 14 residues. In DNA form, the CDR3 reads TGCGCCAGCAGCTTGGCGACAGGGGGCGACATTCAGTACTTC. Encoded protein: CASSLATGGDIQYF. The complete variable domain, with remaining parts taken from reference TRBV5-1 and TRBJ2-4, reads KAGVTQTPRYLIKTRGQQVTLSCSPISGHRSVSWYQQTPGQGLQFLFEYFSETQRNKGNFPGRFSGRQFSNSRSEMNVSTLELGDSALYLCASSLATGGDIQYFGAGTRLSVL.

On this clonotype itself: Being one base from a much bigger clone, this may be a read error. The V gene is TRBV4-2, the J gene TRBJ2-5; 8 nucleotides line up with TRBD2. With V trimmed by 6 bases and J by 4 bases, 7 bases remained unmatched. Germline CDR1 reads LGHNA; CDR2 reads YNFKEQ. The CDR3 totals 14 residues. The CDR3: CASRRGGGTETQYF. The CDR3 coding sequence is TGTGCCAGCAGGCGCGGCGGGGGGACAGAGACCCAGTACTTC.

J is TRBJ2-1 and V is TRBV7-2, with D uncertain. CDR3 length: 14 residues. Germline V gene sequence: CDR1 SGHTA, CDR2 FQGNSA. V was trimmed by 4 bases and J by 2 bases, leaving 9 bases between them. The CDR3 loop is CASSSRFTYNEQFF. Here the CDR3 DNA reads TGTGCCAGCAGCTCACGGTTTACCTACAATGAGCAGTTCTTC.

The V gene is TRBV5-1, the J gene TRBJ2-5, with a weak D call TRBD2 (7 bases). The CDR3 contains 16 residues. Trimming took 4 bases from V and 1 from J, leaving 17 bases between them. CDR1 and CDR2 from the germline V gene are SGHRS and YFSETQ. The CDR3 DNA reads TGCGCCAGCAGCACAACTACGGGGGGCCCCCAAGAGACCCAGTACTTC. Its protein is CASSTTTGGPQETQYF.

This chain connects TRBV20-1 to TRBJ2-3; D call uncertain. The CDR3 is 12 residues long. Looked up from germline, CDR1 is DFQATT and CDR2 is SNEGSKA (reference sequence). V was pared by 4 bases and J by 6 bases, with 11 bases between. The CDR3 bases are TGCAGTGCTACCGGGTCTGTGGATACGCAGTATTTT. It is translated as CSATGSVDTQYF.

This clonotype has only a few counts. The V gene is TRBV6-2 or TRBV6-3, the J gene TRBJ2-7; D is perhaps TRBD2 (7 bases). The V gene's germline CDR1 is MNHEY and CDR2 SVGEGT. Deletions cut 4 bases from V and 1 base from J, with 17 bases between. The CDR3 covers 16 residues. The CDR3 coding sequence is TGTGCCAGCAGTTGCCCCTGGAGGGGGGGATCCTACGAGCAGTACTTC. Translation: CASSCPWRGGSYEQYF.

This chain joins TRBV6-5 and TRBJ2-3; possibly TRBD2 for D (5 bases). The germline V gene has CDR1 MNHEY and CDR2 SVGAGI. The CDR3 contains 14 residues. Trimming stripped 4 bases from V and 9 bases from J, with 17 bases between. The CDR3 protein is CASSSGLMARTQYF. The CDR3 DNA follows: TGTGCCAGCAGTTCCGGACTCATGGCACGCACGCAGTATTTT.

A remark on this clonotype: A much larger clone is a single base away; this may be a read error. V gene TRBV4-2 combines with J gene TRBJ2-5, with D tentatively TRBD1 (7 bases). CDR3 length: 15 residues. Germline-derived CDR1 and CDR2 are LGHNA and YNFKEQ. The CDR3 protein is CAGSPRQGGSLEQYF. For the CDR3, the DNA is TGTGCCGGCAGCCCAAGACAGGGAGGAAGTCTAGAGCAGTACTTC.

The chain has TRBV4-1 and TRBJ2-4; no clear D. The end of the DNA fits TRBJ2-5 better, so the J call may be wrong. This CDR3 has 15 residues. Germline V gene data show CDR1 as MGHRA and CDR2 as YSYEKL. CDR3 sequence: CASRPSTGSVETQYF. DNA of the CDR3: TGCGCCAGCAGACCCTCGACCGGTAGTGTAGAGACCCAGTACTTC.